What follows is one T cell receptor (beta chain) and its context. Its specificity is unknown. The data were obtained in a study of cytomegalovirus exposure and HLA in healthy donors. The PCR used 60 Vbeta and 13 Jbeta primers. Assay: immunoSEQ multiplex PCR; the TCRdb copy retains only in-frame clones and omits some. The sample holds around 78,000 clones, around 81% seen once. The CDR3 totals 19 residues. Trimming at V came to 4 bases and at J to 4 bases, leaving 16 bases not matched to a gene. CDR1 and CDR2 from the germline V gene are MNHEY and SMNVEV (reference sequence). Broader study findings: Links to common viral pathogens appeared, in a later analysis, for several of the most significant clusters. Follow-up analysis later connected one missense variant in DCLRE1C with trimming of TCR beta V- and J-genes.

The receptor was derived from a male donor in good health and CMV-seronegative. The material sequenced was PBMCs. The chain couples TRBV27 to TRBJ2-7; 13 bases align to TRBD2. CDR3 in DNA: TGTGCCAGCAGTTCGGCATCGAGGACTAGCGGGAGAGCTATTTACGAGCAGTACTTC. The encoded protein is CASSSASRTSGRAIYEQYF.